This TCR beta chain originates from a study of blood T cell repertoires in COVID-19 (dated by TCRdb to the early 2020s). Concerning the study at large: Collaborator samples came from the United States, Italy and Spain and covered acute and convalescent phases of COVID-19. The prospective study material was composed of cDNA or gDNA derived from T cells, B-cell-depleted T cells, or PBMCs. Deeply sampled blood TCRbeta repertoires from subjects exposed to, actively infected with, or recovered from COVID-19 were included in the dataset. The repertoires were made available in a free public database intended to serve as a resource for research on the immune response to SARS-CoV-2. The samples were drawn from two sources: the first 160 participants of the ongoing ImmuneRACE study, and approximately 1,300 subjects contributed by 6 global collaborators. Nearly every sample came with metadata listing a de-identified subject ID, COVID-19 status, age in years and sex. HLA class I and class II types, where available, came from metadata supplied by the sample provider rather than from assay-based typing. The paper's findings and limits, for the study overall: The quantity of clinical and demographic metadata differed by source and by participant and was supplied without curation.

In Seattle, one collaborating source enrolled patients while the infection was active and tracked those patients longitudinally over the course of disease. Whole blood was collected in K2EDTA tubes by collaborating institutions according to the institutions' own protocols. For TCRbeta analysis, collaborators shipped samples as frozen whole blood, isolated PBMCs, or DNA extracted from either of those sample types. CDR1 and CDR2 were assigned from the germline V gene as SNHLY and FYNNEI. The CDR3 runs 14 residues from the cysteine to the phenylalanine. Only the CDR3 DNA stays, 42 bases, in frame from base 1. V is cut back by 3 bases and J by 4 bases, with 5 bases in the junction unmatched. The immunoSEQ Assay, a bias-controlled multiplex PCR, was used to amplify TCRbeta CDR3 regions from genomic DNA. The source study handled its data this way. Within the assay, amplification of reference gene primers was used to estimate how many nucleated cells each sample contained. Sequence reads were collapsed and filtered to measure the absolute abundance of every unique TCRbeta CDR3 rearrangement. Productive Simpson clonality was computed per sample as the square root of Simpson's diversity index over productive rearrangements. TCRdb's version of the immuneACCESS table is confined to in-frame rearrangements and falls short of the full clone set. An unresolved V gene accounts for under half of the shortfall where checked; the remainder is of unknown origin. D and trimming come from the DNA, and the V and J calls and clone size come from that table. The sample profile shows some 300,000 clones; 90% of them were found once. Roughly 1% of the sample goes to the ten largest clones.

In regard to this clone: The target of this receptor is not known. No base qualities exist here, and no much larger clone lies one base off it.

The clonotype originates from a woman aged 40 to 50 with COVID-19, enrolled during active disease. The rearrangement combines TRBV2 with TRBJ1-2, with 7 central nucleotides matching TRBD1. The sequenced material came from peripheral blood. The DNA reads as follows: TGTGCCAGCAGTGAGGATAGGGACAGCTATGGCTACACCTTC. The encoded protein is CASSEDRDSYGYTF. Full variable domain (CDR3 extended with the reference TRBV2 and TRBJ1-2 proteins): EPEVTQTPSHQVTQMGQEVILRCVPISNHLYFYWYRQILGQKVEFLVSFYNNEISEKSEIFDDQFSVERPDGSNFTLKIRSTKLEDSAMYFCASSEDRDSYGYTFGSGTRLTVV.